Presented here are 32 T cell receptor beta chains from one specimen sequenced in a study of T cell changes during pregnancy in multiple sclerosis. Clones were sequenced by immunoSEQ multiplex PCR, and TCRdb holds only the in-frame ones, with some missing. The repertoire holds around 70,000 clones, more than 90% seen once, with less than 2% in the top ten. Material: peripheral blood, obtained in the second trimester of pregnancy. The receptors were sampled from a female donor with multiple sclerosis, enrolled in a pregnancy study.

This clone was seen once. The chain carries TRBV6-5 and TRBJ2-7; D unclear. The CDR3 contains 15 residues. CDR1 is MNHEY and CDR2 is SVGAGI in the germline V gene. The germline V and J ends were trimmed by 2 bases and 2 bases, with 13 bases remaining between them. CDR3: CASSYAVSSPYEQYF. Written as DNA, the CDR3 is TGTGCCAGCAGTTACGCGGTCAGTAGTCCCTACGAGCAGTACTTC.

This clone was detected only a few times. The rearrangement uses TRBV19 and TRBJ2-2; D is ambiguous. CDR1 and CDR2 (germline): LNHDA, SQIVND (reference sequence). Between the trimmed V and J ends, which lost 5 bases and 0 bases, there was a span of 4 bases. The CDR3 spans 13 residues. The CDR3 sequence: CASSPANTGELFF. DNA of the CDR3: TGTGCCAGTAGTCCCGCGAACACCGGGGAGCTGTTTTTT.

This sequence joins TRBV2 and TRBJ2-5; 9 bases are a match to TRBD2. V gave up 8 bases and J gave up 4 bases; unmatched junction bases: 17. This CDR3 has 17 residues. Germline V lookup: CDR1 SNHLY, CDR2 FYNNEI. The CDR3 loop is CASARTAGGTKTETQYF. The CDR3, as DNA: TGTGCCAGCGCGCGGACAGCGGGGGGTACAAAAACAGAGACCCAGTACTTC.

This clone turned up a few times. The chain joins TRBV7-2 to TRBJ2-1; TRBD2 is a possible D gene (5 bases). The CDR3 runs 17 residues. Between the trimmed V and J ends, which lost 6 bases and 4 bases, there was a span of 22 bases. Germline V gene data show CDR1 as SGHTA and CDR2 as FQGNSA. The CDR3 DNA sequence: TGTGCCAGCAGGGGCCTACTAGACCCTTTACATTACAATGAGCAGTTCTTC. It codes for CASRGLLDPLHYNEQFF.

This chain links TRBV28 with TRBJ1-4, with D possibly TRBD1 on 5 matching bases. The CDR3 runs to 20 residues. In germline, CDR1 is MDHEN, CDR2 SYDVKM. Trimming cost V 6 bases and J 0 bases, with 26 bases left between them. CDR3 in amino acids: CASSPGEPGRTIPTNEKLFF. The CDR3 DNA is TGTGCCAGCAGCCCCGGAGAGCCTGGCAGGACAATTCCAACTAATGAAAAACTGTTTTTT.

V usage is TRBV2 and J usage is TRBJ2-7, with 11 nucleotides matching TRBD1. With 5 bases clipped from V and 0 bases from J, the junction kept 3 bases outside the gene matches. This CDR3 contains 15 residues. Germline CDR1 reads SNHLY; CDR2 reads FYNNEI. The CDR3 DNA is TGTGCCAGCAGTTTGGGACAGGGGGGCTCCTACGAGCAGTACTTC. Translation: CASSLGQGGSYEQYF.

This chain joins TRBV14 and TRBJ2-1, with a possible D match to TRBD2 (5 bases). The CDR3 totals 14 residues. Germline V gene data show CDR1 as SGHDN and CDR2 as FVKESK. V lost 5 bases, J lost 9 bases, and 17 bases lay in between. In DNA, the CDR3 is TGTGCCAGCAGCAAACGGCAGGAGGTGGGTGAGCAGTTCTTC. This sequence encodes CASSKRQEVGEQFF.

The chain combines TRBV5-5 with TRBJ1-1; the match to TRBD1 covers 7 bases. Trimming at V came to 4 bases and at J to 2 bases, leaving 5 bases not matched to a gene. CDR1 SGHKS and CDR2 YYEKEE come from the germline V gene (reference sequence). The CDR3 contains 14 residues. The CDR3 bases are TGTGCCAGCAGCGCCAGGGGGGCTAACACTGAAGCTTTCTTT. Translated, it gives CASSARGANTEAFF.

CDR3 coding DNA: TGTGCCAGCAGCCTCGGGAGGGGCGTGGGCTACACCTTC. Amino acids: CASSLGRGVGYTF. This chain joins TRBV16 and TRBJ1-2, with a weak D call TRBD1 (5 bases). Per germline, CDR1 KGHSY and CDR2 FQNENV. The ends were cut back, 4 bases at V and 8 bases at J, with 14 bases in the middle. The CDR3 contains 13 residues.

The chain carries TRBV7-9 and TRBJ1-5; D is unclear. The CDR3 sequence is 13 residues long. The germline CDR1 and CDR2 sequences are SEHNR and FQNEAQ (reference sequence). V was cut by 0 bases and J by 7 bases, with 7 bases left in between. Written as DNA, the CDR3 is TGTGCCAGCAGCTTAGCCGGGTACCAGCCCCAGCATTTT. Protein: CASSLAGYQPQHF.

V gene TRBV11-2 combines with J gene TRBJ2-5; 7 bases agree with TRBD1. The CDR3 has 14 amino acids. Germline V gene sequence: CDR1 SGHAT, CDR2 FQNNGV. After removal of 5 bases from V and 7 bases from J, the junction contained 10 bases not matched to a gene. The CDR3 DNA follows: TGTGCCAGCAGCATATCGACAGGGTCGGGGACCCAGTACTTC. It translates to CASSISTGSGTQYF.

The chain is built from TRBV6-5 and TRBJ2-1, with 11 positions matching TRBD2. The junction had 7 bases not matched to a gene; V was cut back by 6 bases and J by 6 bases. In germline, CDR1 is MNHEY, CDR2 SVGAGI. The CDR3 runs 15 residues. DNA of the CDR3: TGTGCCAGCAGCCAGCTAGCGGGAGGCCTCAATGAGCAGTTCTTC. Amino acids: CASSQLAGGLNEQFF.

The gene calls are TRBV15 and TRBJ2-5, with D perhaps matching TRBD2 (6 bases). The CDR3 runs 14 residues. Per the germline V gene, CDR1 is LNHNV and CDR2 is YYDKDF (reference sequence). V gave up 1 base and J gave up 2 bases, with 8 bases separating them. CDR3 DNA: TGTGCCACCAGCAGAGGGGGACTGCAAGAGACCCAGTACTTC. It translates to CATSRGGLQETQYF.

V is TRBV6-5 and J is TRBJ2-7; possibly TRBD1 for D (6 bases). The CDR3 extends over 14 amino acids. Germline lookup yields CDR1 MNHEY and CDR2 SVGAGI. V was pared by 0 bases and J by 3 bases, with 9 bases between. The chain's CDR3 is CASSYSPGVYEQYF. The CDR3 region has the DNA TGTGCCAGCAGTTACTCTCCAGGGGTCTACGAGCAGTACTTC.

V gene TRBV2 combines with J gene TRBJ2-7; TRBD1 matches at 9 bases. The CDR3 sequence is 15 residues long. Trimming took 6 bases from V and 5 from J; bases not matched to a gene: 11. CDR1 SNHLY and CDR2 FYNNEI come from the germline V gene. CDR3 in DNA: TGTGCCAGCAGCACACGGACAGGGGCGTCGGACGAGCAGTACTTC. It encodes CASSTRTGASDEQYF.

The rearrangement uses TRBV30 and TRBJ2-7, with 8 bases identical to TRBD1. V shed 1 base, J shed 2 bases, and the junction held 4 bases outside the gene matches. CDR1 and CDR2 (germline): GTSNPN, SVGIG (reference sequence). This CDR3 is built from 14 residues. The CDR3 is CAWSAGTGAYEQYF. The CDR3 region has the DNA TGTGCCTGGAGTGCCGGGACAGGCGCCTACGAGCAGTACTTC. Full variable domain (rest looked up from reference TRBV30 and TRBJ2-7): SQTIHQWPATLVQPVGSPLSLECTVEGTSNPNLYWYRQAAGRGLQLLFYSVGIGQISSEVPQNLSASRPQDRQFILSSKKLLLSDSGFYLCAWSAGTGAYEQYFGPGTRLTVT.

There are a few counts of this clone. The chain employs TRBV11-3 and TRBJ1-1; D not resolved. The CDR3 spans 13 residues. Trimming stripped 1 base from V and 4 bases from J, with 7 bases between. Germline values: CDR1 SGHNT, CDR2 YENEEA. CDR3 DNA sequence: TGTGCCAGCAGCTTAGGTCGGGGCACTGAAGCTTTCTTT. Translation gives CASSLGRGTEAFF. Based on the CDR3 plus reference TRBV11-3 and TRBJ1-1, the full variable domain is EAGVVQSPRYKIIEKKQPVAFWCNPISGHNTLYWYLQNLGQGPELLIRYENEEAVDDSQLPKDRFSAERLKGVDSTLKIQPAELGDSAVYLCASSLGRGTEAFFGQGTRLTVV.

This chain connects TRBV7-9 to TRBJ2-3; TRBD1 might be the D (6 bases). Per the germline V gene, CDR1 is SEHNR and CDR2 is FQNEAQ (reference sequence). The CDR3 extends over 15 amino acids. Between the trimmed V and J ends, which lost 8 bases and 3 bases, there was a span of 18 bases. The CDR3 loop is CASGSVGARTDTQYF. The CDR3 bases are TGTGCCAGCGGGTCCGTGGGGGCCCGAACAGATACGCAGTATTTT.

In DNA, the CDR3 is TGTGCCAGCAGTGAGTCCTCCCTCGAGCAGTACTTC. It codes for CASSESSLEQYF. This sequence joins TRBV6-1 and TRBJ2-7, with D uncertain. CDR3 length equals 12 residues. Germline V gene lookup returns CDR1 MNHNS and CDR2 SASEGT. The V end lost 3 bases, the J end lost 6 bases, and 9 bases lay between the germline ends.

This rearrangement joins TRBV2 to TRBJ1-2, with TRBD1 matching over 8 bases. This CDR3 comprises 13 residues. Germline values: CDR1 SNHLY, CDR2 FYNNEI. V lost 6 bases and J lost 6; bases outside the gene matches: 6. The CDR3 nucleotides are TGTGCCAGCAGCGTGGACAGGGTGGATGGCTACACCTTC. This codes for CASSVDRVDGYTF.

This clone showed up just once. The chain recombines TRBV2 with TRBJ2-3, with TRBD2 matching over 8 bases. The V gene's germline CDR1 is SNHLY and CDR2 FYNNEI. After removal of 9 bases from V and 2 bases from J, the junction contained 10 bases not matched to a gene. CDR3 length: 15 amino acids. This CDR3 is CASGAGGLHTDTQYF. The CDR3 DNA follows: TGTGCCAGTGGGGCGGGGGGACTCCACACAGATACGCAGTATTTT. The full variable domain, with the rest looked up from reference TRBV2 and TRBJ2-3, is EPEVTQTPSHQVTQMGQEVILRCVPISNHLYFYWYRQILGQKVEFLVSFYNNEISEKSEIFDDQFSVERPDGSNFTLKIRSTKLEDSAMYFCASGAGGLHTDTQYFGPGTRLTVL.

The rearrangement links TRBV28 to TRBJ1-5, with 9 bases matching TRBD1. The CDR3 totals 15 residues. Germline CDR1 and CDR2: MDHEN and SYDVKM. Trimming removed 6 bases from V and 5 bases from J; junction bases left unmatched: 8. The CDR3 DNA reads TGTGCCAGCAGGGGGGGGGACAGGGAATATCAGCCCCAGCATTTT. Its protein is CASRGGDREYQPQHF.

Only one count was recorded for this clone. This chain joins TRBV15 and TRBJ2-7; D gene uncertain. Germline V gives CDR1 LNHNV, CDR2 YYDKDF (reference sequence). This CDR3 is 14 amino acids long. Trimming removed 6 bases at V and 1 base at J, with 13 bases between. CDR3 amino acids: CATSPLIESYEQYF. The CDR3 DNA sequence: TGTGCCACCAGTCCTCTTATAGAGTCCTACGAGCAGTACTTC. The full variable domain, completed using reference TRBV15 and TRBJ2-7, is DAMVIQNPRYQVTQFGKPVTLSCSQTLNHNVMYWYQQKSSQAPKLLFHYYDKDFNNEADTPDNFQSRRPNTSFCFLDIRSPGLGDTAMYLCATSPLIESYEQYFGPGTRLTVT.

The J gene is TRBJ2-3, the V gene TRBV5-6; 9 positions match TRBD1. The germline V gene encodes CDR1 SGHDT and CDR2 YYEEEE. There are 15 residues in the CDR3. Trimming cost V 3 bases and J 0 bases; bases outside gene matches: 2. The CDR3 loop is CASSSGQGSTDTQYF. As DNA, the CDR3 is TGTGCCAGCAGCTCGGGACAGGGTAGCACAGATACGCAGTATTTT.

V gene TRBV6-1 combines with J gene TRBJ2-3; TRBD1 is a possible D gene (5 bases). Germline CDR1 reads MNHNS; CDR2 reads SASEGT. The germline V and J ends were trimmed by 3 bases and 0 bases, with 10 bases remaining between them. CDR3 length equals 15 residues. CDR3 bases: TGTGCCAGCAGTGACTGGGGCTCTAGCACAGATACGCAGTATTTT. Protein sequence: CASSDWGSSTDTQYF.

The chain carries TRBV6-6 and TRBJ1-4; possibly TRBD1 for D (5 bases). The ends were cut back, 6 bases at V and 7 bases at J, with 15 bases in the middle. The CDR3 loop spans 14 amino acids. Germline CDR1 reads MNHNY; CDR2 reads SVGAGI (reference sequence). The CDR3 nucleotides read TGTGCCAGCAGAACGGCCGTCGGGGGTGAAAAACTGTTTTTT. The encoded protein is CASRTAVGGEKLFF.

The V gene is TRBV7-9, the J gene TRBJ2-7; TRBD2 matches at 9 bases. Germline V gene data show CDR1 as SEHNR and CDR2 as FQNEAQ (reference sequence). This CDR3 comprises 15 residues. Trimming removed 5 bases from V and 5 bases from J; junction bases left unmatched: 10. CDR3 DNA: TGTGCCAGCAGCCACACCACGGGACTAGCAGACGAGCAGTACTTC. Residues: CASSHTTGLADEQYF.

The CDR3, as DNA: TGTGCCAGCAGTGGACTAGCCGGGGAGCTGTTTTTT. It encodes CASSGLAGELFF. The genes are TRBV5-5 and TRBJ2-2; 7 positions agree with TRBD2. V trimming: 5 bases; J trimming: 6 bases; junction bases outside the gene matches: 1. This CDR3 region has 12 residues. Per germline, CDR1 SGHKS and CDR2 YYEKEE (reference sequence).

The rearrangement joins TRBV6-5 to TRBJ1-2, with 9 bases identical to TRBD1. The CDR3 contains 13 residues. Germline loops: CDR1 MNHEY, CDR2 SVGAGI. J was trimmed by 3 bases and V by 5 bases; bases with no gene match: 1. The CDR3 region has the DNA TGTGCCAGCAGTGGGACAGGGTACTATGGCTACACCTTC. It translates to CASSGTGYYGYTF.

The CDR3 region is CASNTIWRGTYGYTF. DNA for the CDR3: TGTGCCAGCAATACCATATGGCGGGGCACATATGGCTACACCTTC. This chain uses TRBV6-5 with TRBJ1-2, with a possible D match to TRBD1 (5 bases). This CDR3 contains 15 residues. Germline CDR1 is MNHEY and CDR2 is SVGAGI. V shed 7 bases and J shed 5 bases, with 20 bases lying between them.

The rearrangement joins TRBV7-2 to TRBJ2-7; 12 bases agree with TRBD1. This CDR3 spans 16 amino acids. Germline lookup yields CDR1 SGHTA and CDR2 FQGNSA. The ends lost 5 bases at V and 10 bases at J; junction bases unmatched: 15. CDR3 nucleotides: TGTGCCAGCAGCCCGAGGGGTGGGACAGGGGGCTGGGAACAGTACTTC. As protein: CASSPRGGTGGWEQYF.

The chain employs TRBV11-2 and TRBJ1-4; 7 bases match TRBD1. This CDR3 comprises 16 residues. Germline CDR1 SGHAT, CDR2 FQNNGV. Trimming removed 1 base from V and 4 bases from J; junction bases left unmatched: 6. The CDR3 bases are TGTGCCAGCAGCTTAGCGAGGACAGGCAATAATGAAAAACTGTTTTTT. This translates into CASSLARTGNNEKLFF.